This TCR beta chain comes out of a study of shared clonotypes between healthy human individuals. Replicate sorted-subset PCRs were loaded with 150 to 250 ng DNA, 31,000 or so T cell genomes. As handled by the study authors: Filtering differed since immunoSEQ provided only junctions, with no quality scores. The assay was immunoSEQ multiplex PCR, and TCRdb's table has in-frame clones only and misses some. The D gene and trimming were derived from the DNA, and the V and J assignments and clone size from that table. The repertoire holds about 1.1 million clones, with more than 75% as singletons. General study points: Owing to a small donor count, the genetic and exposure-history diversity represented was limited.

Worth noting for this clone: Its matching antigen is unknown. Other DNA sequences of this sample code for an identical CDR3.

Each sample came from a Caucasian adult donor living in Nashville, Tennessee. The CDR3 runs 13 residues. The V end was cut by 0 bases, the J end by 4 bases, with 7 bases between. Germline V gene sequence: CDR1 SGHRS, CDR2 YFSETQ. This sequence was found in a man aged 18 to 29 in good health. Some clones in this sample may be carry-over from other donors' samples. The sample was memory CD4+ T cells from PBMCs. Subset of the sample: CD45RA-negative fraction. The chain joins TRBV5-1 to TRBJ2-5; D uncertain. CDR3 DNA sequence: TGCGCCAGCAGCTTGGTCCCAGGAGAGACCCAGTACTTC. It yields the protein CASSLVPGETQYF.